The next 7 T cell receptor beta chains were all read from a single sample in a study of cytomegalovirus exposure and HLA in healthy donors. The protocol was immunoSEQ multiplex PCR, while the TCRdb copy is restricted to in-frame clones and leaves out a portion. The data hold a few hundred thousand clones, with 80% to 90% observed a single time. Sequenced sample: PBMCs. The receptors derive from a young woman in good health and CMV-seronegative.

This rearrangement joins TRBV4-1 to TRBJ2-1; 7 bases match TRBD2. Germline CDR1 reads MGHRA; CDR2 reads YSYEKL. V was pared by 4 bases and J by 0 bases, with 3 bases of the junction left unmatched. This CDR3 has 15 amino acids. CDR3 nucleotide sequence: TGCGCCAGCAGCCCCCCTAGCGGCTCCTACAATGAGCAGTTCTTC. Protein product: CASSPPSGSYNEQFF.

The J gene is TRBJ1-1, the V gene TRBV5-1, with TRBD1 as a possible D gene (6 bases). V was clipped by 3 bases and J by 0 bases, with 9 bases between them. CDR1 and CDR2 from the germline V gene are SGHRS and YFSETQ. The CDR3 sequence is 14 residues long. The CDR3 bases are TGCGCCAGCAGCTCCGGACAGATGAACACTGAAGCTTTCTTT. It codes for CASSSGQMNTEAFF.

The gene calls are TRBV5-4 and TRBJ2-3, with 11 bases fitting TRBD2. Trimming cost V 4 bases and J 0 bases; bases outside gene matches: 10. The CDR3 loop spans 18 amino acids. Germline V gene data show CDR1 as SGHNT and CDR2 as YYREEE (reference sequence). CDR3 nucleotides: TGTGCCAGCAGCCGGGGACTAGCGGACCCGTCTAGCACAGATACGCAGTATTTT. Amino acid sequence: CASSRGLADPSSTDTQYF.

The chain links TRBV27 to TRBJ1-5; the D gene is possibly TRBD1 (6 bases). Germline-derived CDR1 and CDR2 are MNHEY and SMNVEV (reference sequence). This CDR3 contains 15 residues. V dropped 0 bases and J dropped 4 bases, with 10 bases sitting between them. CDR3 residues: CASSLSQGHNQPQHF. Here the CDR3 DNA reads TGTGCCAGCAGTTTATCGCAGGGGCATAATCAGCCCCAGCATTTT.

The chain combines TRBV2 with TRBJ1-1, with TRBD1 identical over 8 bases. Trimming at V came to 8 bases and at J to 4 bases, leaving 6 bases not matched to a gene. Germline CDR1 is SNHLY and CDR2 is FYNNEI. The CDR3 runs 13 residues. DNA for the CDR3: TGTGCCAGCCGCCGGACAGGGACCACTGAAGCTTTCTTT. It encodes CASRRTGTTEAFF.

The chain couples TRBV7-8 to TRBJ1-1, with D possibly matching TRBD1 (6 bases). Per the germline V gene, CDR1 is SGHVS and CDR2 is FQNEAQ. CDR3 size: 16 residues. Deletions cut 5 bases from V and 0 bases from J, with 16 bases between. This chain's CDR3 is CASSTLQGPMNTEAFF. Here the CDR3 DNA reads TGTGCCAGCAGCACATTACAGGGTCCGATGAACACTGAAGCTTTCTTT.

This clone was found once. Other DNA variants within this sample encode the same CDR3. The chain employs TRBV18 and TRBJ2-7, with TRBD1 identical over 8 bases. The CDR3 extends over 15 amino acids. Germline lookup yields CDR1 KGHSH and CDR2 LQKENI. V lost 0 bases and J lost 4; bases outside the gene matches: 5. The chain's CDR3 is CASSPPGQGLYEQYF. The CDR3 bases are TGTGCCAGCTCACCACCTGGACAGGGTTTATACGAGCAGTACTTC.